This TCR beta chain came from a study of graft-versus-host responses after intestinal transplantation. Study findings and constraints: GvH clonotypes were identified within recipient marrow, with a subset emerging first in ileum or blood. Graft-donor T cell macrochimerism coincided with high graft-versus-host to host-versus-graft clonal ratios in allografts.

Per the germline V gene, CDR1 is MNHEY and CDR2 is SVGAGI. CDR3 length: 14 amino acids. Trimming stripped 0 bases from V and 6 bases from J, with 9 bases between. The assay was immunoSEQ multiplex PCR, and TCRdb's table has in-frame clones only and misses some. The profile shows around 120,000 clones, about 93% of them singletons. On this clone itself: The antigen is not known.

Here the sequenced sample was unstimulated CD4+ T cells sorted from spleen or lymph node cells, taken before intestinal transplant. J is TRBJ1-5 and V is TRBV6-5; TRBD1 is a possible D gene (5 bases). The sequence came from a human donor who received an intestinal transplant. The CDR3 region is CASSYSKGFQPQHF. CDR3 nucleotide sequence: TGTGCCAGCAGTTACTCGAAGGGGTTTCAGCCCCAGCATTTT.